This TCR beta chain is drawn from a study of T cells in Graves' hyperthyroidism and ophthalmopathy. V dropped 4 bases and J dropped 1 base, with 17 bases sitting between them. The germline V gene has CDR1 SGHRS and CDR2 YFSETQ. The CDR3 has 16 residues. Study outcomes and limitations: In validation, the model predicted ophthalmopathy. These predictions came a median about 6 months before onset.

With respect to this clonotype: Its antigen is not identified.

It was RNA transcripts that yielded the amplified TCR beta CDR3 regions. HTBI primers drove first-round RT-PCR of the TCR CDR3. Using its own MiXCR run on the multiplex PCR reads, TCRdb lists one record per CDR3 protein. Of about 270,000 distinct CDR3 sequences listed, 20% to 25% are singletons. Sequenced sample: blood. The chain has TRBV5-1 and TRBJ1-1; D possibly corresponds to TRBD1 (6 bases). The receptor comes from a man aged 25-45 years with Graves' ophthalmopathy. The CDR3 DNA reads as TGCGCCAGCAGCCACTGGGGGGCTTCAGGGAACACTGAAGCTTTCTTT. Encoded protein: CASSHWGASGNTEAFF.